Ten or more counts support the clone carrying this T cell receptor beta chain. This beta chain represents an off-target read in a library built for alpha chains; its size is of limited meaning. These data come from a study of spatial heterogeneity in lung cancer. A unique molecular identifier was attached to every TCR cDNA molecule. TCRdb processed the 5' RACE reads anew with MiXCR; each CDR3 protein has one entry. The profile covers 6,500 to 9,000 distinct CDR3 sequences, with roughly 9.2% appearing a single time and under 55% taken by the ten largest. The time point here: sample taken at primary tumor resection. The sequenced material consisted of unsorted whole RNA from tumor, nontumor lung or frozen PBMC. J gave up 5 bases and V 0 bases, and 8 bases lay outside the gene matches. The germline gives CDR1 DFQATT, CDR2 SNEGSKA (reference sequence). This CDR3 has 16 amino acids.

The rearrangement links TRBV20-1 to TRBJ2-2; 8 bases are shared with TRBD2. Material: PBMCs, obtained at surgery. This clonotype originated in a male donor with early-stage non-small cell lung cancer. CDR3 protein: CSARDRASGSTGELFF. CDR3 coding DNA: TGCAGTGCTAGAGATCGGGCTAGCGGGTCTACCGGGGAGCTGTTTTTT.